This TCR beta chain emerged from a study of T cells in Graves' hyperthyroidism and ophthalmopathy. The TCR beta CDR3 regions underwent amplification using RNA transcripts as the source. A first-round RT-PCR of the TCR CDR3 used the HTBI primer set. TCRdb analysed the multiplex PCR reads with MiXCR anew, one entry per CDR3 protein. The sample comprises tens of thousands of distinct CDR3 sequences, around 53% of which are singletons, and 25% rests with the top ten. Ophthalmopathy cases met thresholds of Clinical Activity Score at least 3, NOSPECS grade at least 4 and duration under 3 months. Exclusion of a patient resulted from uncontrolled infection, other autoimmune disease, pregnancy or lactation. V dropped 7 bases and J dropped 2; count of bases not matched to a gene: 4. CDR3 size: 15 residues. Germline values: CDR1 MNHNS, CDR2 SASEGT. This clonotype occurred many times.

The clonotype was recovered from a woman aged 35 to 49 with Graves' ophthalmopathy. The chain couples TRBV6-1 to TRBJ2-3; 12 bases line up with TRBD2. Material for sequencing was blood. CDR3 region: CASILAGGFTDTQYF. The CDR3 coding sequence is TGTGCCAGCATCCTAGCGGGAGGGTTCACAGATACGCAGTATTTT.